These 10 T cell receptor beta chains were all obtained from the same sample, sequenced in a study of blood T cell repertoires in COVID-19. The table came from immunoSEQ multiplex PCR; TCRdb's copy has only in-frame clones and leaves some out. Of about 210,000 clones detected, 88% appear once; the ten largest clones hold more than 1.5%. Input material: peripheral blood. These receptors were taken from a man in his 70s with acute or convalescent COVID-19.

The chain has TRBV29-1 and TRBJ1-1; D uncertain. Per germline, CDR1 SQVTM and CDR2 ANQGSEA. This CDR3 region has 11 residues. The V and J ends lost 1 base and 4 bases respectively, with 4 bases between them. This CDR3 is CSVEVSTEAFF. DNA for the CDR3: TGCAGCGTTGAAGTTAGCACTGAAGCTTTCTTT.

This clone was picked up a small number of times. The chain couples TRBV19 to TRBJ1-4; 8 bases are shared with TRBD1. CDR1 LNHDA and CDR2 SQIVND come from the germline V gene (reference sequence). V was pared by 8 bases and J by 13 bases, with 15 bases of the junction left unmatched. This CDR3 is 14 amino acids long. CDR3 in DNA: TGTGCCAGTCGCCTCGGACAGGGCGCTTCGGGACTGTTTTTT. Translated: CASRLGQGASGLFF.

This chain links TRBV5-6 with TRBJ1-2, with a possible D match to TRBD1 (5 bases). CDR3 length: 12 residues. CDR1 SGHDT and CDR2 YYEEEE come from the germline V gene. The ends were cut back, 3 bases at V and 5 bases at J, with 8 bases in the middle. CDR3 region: CASSSRQYGYTF. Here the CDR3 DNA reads TGTGCCAGCAGCTCGCGACAGTATGGCTACACCTTC.

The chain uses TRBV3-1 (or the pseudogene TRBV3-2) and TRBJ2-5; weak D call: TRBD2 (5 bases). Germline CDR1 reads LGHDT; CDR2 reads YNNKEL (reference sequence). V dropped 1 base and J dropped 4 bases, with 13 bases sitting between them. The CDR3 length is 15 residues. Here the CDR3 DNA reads TGTGCCAGCAGCCAAGCCCCTGACTATGGAGAGACCCAGTACTTC. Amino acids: CASSQAPDYGETQYF.

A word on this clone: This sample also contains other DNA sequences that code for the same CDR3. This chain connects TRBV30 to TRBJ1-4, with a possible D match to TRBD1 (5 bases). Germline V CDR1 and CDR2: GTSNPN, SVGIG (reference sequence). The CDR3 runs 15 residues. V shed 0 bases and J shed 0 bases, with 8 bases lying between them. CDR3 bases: TGTGCCTGGAGTGTGCAGGGCCCAACTAATGAAAAACTGTTTTTT. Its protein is CAWSVQGPTNEKLFF.

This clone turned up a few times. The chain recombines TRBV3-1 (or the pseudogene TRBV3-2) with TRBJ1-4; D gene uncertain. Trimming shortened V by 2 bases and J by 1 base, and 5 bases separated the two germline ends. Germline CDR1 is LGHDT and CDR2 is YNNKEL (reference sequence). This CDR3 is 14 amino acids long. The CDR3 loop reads CASSQSLTNEKLFF. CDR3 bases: TGTGCCAGCAGCCAAAGCTTAACTAATGAAAAACTGTTTTTT.

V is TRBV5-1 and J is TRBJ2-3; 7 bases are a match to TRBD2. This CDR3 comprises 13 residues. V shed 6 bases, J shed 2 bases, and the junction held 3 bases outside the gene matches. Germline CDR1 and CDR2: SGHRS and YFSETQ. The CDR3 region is CASKAGATDTQYF. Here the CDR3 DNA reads TGCGCCAGCAAGGCGGGAGCCACAGATACGCAGTATTTT.

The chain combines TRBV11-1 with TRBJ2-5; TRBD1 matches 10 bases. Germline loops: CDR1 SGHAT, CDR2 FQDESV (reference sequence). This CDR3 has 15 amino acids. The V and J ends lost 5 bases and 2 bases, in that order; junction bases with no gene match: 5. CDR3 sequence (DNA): TGTGCCAGCAGCAAACGGACAGGGGGACAAGAGACCCAGTACTTC. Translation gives CASSKRTGGQETQYF.

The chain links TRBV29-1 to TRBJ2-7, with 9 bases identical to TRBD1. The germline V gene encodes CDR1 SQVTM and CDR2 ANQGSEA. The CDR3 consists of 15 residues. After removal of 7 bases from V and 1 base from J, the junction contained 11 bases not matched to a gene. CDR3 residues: CSARRDRGVSYEQYF. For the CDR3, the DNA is TGCAGCGCCCGAAGAGACAGGGGGGTTTCCTACGAGCAGTACTTC.

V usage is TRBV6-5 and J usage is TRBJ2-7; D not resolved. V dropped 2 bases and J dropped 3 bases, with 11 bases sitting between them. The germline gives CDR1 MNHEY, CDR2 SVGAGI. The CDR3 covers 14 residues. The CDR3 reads CASSYALTYYEQYF. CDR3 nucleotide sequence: TGTGCCAGCAGTTACGCCCTCACTTACTACGAGCAGTACTTC.